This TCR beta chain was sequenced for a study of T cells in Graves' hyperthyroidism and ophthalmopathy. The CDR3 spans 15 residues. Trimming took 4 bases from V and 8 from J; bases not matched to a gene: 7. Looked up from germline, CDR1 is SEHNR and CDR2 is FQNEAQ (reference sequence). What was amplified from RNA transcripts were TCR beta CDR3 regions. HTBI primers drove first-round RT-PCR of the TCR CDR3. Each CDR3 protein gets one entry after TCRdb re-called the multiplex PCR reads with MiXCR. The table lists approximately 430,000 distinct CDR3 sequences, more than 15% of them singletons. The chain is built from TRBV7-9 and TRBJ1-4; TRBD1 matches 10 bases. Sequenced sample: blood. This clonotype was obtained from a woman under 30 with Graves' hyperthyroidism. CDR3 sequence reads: CASSSFETGGEKLFF. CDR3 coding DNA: TGTGCCAGCAGCTCCTTCGAGACAGGGGGCGAAAAACTGTTTTTT.